This T cell receptor (beta chain) appears in the sequencing data of a study of early T cells in non-severe SARS-CoV-2 infection. Looked up from germline, CDR1 is MNHNY and CDR2 is SVGAGI (reference sequence). Trimming took 5 bases from V and 4 from J; bases not matched to a gene: 8. The CDR3 length is 15 residues. One entry per CDR3 protein results from TCRdb running MiXCR on the 5' RACE reads. This sample has 45,000 or so distinct CDR3 sequences, with nearly 7.5% found just once. The V and J genes are TRBV6-6 and TRBJ2-3; 8 bases are shared with TRBD2. Sequenced material: whole blood. This sequence was found in an adult who was a healthcare worker with PCR-confirmed SARS-CoV-2 infection or an uninfected control (not recorded which). This CDR3 is CASSHSGETSDTQYF. DNA for the CDR3: TGTGCCAGCAGTCATAGCGGGGAGACCTCAGATACGCAGTATTTT.